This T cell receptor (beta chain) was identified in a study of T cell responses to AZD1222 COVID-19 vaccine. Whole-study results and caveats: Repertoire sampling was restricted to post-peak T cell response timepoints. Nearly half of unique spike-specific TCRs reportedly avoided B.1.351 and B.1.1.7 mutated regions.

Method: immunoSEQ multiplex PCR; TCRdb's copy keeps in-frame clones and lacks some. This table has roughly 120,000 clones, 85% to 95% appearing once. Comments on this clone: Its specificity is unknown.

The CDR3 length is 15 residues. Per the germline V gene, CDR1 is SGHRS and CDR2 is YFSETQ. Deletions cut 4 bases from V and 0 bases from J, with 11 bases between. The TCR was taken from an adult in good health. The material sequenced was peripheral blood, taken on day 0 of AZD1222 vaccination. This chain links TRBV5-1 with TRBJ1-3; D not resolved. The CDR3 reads CASSPGGNSGNTIYF. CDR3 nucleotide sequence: TGCGCCAGCAGCCCCGGTGGCAACTCTGGAAACACCATATATTTT.